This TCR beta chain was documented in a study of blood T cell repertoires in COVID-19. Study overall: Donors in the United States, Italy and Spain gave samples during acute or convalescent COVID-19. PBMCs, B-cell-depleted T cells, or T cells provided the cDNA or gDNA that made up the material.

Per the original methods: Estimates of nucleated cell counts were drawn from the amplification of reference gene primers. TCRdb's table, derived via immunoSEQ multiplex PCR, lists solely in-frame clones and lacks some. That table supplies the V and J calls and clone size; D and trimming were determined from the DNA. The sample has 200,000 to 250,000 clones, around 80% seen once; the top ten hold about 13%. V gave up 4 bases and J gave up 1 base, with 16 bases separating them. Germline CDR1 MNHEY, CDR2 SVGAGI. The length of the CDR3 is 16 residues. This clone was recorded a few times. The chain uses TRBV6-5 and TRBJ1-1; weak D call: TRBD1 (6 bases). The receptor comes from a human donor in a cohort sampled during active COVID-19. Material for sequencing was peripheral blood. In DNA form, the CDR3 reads TGTGCCAGCAGTTCAAGGGGGGGGACATCGAACACTGAAGCTTTCTTT. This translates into CASSSRGGTSNTEAFF.